Only one count was recorded for the clone carrying this TCR beta chain. This specimen comes from a study of blood T cell repertoires in COVID-19. Study-wide context: The United States, Italy and Spain supplied acute and convalescent COVID-19 samples. PBMCs, B-cell-depleted T cells, or T cells were the source of the cDNA or gDNA that made up the material.

In the original processing: Amplification of reference gene primers provided the estimated nucleated cell counts. Repertoires were generated with immunoSEQ multiplex PCR, while TCRdb's copy carries only in-frame clones and drops some. V and J calls and clone size come straight from that table; D and trimming were deduced from the DNA. The repertoire consists of tens of thousands of clones, with roughly 84% occurring once and the leading ten covering 2.5% to 4%. The CDR3 runs to 17 residues. In germline, CDR1 is SGDLS, CDR2 YYNGEE. V was pared by 3 bases and J by 6 bases, with 14 bases of the junction left unmatched.

This chain joins TRBV9 and TRBJ2-4; 8 nucleotides align to TRBD1. Source material: peripheral blood. This sequence originates from a man aged 40-55 years with acute or convalescent COVID-19. The CDR3 DNA follows: TGTGCCAGCAGCGCAGAGCAGGGGGCAGGGGGTGGAAACATTCAGTACTTC. It codes for CASSAEQGAGGGNIQYF. The variable domain in full, completed from reference TRBV9 and TRBJ2-4, reads DSGVTQTPKHLITATGQRVTLRCSPRSGDLSVYWYQQSLDQGLQFLIQYYNGEERAKGNILERFSAQQFPDLHSELNLSSLELGDSALYFCASSAEQGAGGGNIQYFGAGTRLSVL.